These 15 T cell receptor beta chains were sequenced from one sample in a study of cytomegalovirus exposure and HLA in healthy donors. The PCR ran on 60 Vbeta and 13 Jbeta primers. Sequencing used immunoSEQ multiplex PCR; TCRdb keeps in-frame clones, though not all of them. The sample contains about 200,000 clones, approximately 85% of which appear only once. The sample taken for sequencing was PBMCs. Receptors were obtained from a woman aged 45-65 years in good health and CMV-seropositive.

The rearrangement uses TRBV19 and TRBJ2-1; 8 nucleotides line up with TRBD2. Germline V gene sequence: CDR1 LNHDA, CDR2 SQIVND (reference sequence). V lost 5 bases and J lost 2; bases outside the gene matches: 11. The CDR3 is 17 residues long. This chain's CDR3 is CASSGPPGGATYNEQFF. The CDR3 region has the DNA TGTGCCAGTAGTGGGCCCCCCGGGGGGGCGACCTACAATGAGCAGTTCTTC.

This clone came up once. The rearrangement joins TRBV6-4 to TRBJ1-6; tentative D call: TRBD1 (5 bases). Trimming took off 6 bases at V and 13 bases at J, with 19 bases between the two ends. Germline values: CDR1 MRHNA, CDR2 SNTAGT. This CDR3 region has 14 residues. Here the CDR3 reads CASSAVGGGSPLHF. The CDR3 nucleotides are TGTGCCAGCAGCGCCGTCGGGGGGGGATCTCCCCTCCACTTT.

The V gene is TRBV18, the J gene TRBJ2-1, with 7 bases aligning to TRBD2. Germline V gene data show CDR1 as KGHSH and CDR2 as LQKENI. V was pared by 4 bases and J by 5 bases, with 5 bases of the junction left unmatched. The length of the CDR3 is 14 residues. The DNA of the CDR3 is TGTGCCAGCTCACGAGGGGCGGGGGACAATGAGCAGTTCTTC. It is translated as CASSRGAGDNEQFF.

The CDR3 region has the DNA TGTGCCAGCAGCCGCGGACAAGTCTACGAGCAGTACTTC. Translation: CASSRGQVYEQYF. The V gene is TRBV27, the J gene TRBJ2-7; tentatively, D is TRBD1 (5 bases). The length of the CDR3 is 13 residues. The V gene's germline CDR1 is MNHEY and CDR2 SMNVEV (reference sequence). V was trimmed by 6 bases and J by 3 bases, leaving 12 bases between them.

The genes are TRBV7-9 and TRBJ1-4, with 9 bases identical to TRBD1. CDR1 and CDR2 from the germline V gene are SEHNR and FQNEAQ (reference sequence). V shed 11 bases and J 4 bases; nucleotides not matched to a gene: 5. The CDR3 has 13 amino acids. CDR3 nucleotide sequence: TGTGCCTACAGGGGGCGGGGTAATGAAAAACTGTTTTTT. It yields the protein CAYRGRGNEKLFF.

This chain joins TRBV19 and TRBJ1-1; D gene unclear. CDR1 is LNHDA, CDR2 SQIVND, per germline (reference sequence). V shed 0 bases and J shed 0 bases, with 14 bases lying between them. CDR3 length equals 17 residues. The CDR3 bases are TGTGCCAGTAGTATAGAAGCCGGGGTAGAATTGAACACTGAAGCTTTCTTT. The encoded protein is CASSIEAGVELNTEAFF.

The rearrangement joins TRBV27 to TRBJ2-5, with a tentative D call TRBD1 (5 bases). CDR3 size: 15 residues. The germline V and J ends were trimmed by 5 bases and 5 bases, with 18 bases remaining between them. Germline V gene data show CDR1 as MNHEY and CDR2 as SMNVEV (reference sequence). The CDR3 coding sequence is TGTGCCAGCAGTCCTTCGACAGCCCTGGTGGAGACCCAGTACTTC. Its translation is CASSPSTALVETQYF.

The CDR3: CASSFEDSVRQYF. The CDR3 nucleotides are TGTGCCAGCAGCTTCGAGGACAGCGTACGACAGTACTTC. The rearrangement uses TRBV11-2 and TRBJ2-7; D is possibly TRBD1 (6 bases). CDR1 and CDR2 (germline): SGHAT, FQNNGV. The V gene lost 3 bases and the J gene lost 10 bases, with 16 bases spanning the gap. This CDR3 comprises 13 residues.

The chain joins TRBV10-3 to TRBJ2-1, with 8 nucleotides matching TRBD2. The germline CDR1 and CDR2 sequences are ENHRY and SYGVKD. CDR3 size: 16 residues. V was clipped by 3 bases and J by 0 bases; unmatched bases: 4. The CDR3 coding sequence is TGTGCCATCAGTGATTATAGCGGGGACTCCTACAATGAGCAGTTCTTC. Its protein is CAISDYSGDSYNEQFF.

V gene TRBV7-8 combines with J gene TRBJ1-2; 8 positions agree with TRBD1. V lost 1 base to trimming and J lost 0 bases; unmatched junction nucleotides: 10. This CDR3 region has 18 residues. The germline V gene has CDR1 SGHVS and CDR2 FQNEAQ. The CDR3 region is CASSLGGTGTGANYGYTF. Here the CDR3 DNA reads TGTGCCAGCAGCTTAGGGGGCACCGGGACAGGAGCTAACTATGGCTACACCTTC.

This clone turned up a few times. The genes are TRBV7-9 and TRBJ2-7; D is unclear. Trimming stripped 5 bases from V and 3 bases from J, with 8 bases between. Germline V lookup: CDR1 SEHNR, CDR2 FQNEAQ (reference sequence). The CDR3 runs 12 residues. The CDR3: CASSSIYYEQYF. The CDR3 DNA follows: TGTGCCAGCAGCAGCATATACTACGAGCAGTACTTC.

V and J are TRBV5-1 and TRBJ2-5; no clear D gene. Germline loops: CDR1 SGHRS, CDR2 YFSETQ. Deletions cut 1 base from V and 2 bases from J, with 15 bases between. The CDR3 totals 16 residues. CDR3 DNA: TGCGCCAGCAGCTTGAATGGGCCCCCACTTCAAGAGACCCAGTACTTC. Protein: CASSLNGPPLQETQYF.

This clone has only one observation. The rearrangement uses TRBV5-1 and TRBJ2-5, with TRBD1 matching over 12 bases. Germline-derived CDR1 and CDR2 are SGHRS and YFSETQ. The V and J ends lost 1 base and 3 bases, in that order; junction bases with no gene match: 4. The CDR3 has 16 amino acids. This CDR3 is CASSLWGQGAEETQYF. CDR3 nucleotide sequence: TGCGCCAGCAGCTTGTGGGGACAGGGGGCGGAAGAGACCCAGTACTTC.

Only one count was recorded for this clone. The chain employs TRBV27 and TRBJ1-1, with a weak D call TRBD1 (6 bases). Germline assignment: CDR1 MNHEY and CDR2 SMNVEV (reference sequence). This CDR3 spans 14 amino acids. The V end lost 7 bases, the J end lost 1 base, and 13 bases lay between the germline ends. Here the CDR3 DNA reads TGTGCCAGCAATCCGGGACATAAGAACACTGAAGCTTTCTTT. Translation: CASNPGHKNTEAFF.

This clone was observed once. The chain links TRBV5-1 to TRBJ1-5, with a weak D call TRBD1 (5 bases). The V end was cut by 2 bases, the J end by 6 bases, with 12 bases between. Germline values: CDR1 SGHRS, CDR2 YFSETQ. The CDR3 contains 14 residues. The CDR3 DNA is TGCGCCAGCAGCTTCGAAGGGGCAGGTCAGCCCCAGCATTTT. This encodes CASSFEGAGQPQHF.